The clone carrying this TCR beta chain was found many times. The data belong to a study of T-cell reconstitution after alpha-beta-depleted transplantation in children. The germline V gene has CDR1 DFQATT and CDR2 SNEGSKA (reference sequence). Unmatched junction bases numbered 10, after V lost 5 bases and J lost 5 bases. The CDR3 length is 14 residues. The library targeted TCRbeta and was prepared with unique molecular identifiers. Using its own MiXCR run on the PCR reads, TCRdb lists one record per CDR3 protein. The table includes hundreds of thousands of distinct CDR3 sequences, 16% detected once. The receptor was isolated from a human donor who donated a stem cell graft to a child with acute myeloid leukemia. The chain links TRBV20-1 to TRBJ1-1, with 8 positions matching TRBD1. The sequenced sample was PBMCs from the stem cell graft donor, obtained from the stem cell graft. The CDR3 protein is CSAPRTGLVTEAFF. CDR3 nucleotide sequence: TGCAGTGCTCCTCGGACAGGGCTGGTAACTGAAGCTTTCTTT.